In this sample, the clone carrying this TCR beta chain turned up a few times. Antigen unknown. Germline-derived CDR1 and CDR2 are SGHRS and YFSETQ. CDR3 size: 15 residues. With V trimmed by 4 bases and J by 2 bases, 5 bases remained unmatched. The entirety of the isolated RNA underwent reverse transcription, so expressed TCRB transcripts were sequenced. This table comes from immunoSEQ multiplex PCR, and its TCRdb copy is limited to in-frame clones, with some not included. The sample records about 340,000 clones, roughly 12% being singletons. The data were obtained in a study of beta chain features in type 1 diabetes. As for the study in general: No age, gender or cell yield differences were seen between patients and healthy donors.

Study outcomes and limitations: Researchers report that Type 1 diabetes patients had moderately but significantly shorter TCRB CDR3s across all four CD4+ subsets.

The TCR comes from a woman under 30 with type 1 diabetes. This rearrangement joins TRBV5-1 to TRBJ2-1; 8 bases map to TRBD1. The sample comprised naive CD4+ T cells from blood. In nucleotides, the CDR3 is TGCGCCAGCAGCATTACAGGGGGGCCCTACAATGAGCAGTTCTTC. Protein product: CASSITGGPYNEQFF. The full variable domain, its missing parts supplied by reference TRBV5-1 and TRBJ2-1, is KAGVTQTPRYLIKTRGQQVTLSCSPISGHRSVSWYQQTPGQGLQFLFEYFSETQRNKGNFPGRFSGRQFSNSRSEMNVSTLELGDSALYLCASSITGGPYNEQFFGPGTRLTVL.